This T cell receptor (beta chain) is from a study of identical twins. Study-level results: Fewer insertions were carried by abundant cord blood beta clonotypes, but none was seen in memory repertoires. Weaker excess twin sharing was observed in beta out-of-frame sequences.

In its sample, this clonotype was seen many times. Its antigen is currently unknown. The CDR3 spans 17 residues. Losses at the gene ends were 7 bases for V and 5 bases for J; bases not matched to a gene: 11. CDR1 MNHEY and CDR2 SMNVEV come from the germline V gene (reference sequence). TCRdb reprocessed the 5' RACE reads via MiXCR and lists one record per CDR3 protein. The sample has 230,000 or so distinct CDR3 sequences, about 8% seen once. Separately, the same data were catalogued under a study of yellow fever vaccine responses in identical twins. From that second work: After vaccination, twins' T cell response reportedly seemed partly convergent, partly personalized.

This sequence originates from a woman younger than 30 in good health. The rearrangement uses TRBV27 and TRBJ2-3; 14 bases match TRBD2. Specimen: CD8+ T cells sorted from blood. CDR3 DNA sequence: TGTGCCAGCATTTCGACTAGCGGGAGGGCCAGGGGAGATACGCAGTATTTT. Protein sequence: CASISTSGRARGDTQYF.